Detailed here is one T cell receptor beta chain. A single count supports this clone. Its antigen specificity is not known. Base qualities are not recorded, but no much larger clone differs from it by a single base. The sample is drawn from a study of cytomegalovirus exposure and HLA in healthy donors (TCRdb year 2017). Regarding the research as a whole: In an earlier analysis of 587 of the donors, 276 Gb of sequence data and about 110 million unique TCR beta sequences from roughly 200 million T cells were reported. A later genetic analysis took genome-wide SNP genotypes for about 55% of the roughly 670 donors and used that subset as a discovery cohort. The study aimed to test whether cataloging public T cell receptors could reveal signatures of past pathogen exposure. An earlier analysis of some 500 of the donors applied high-throughput TCR beta sequencing to assess whether each TCR beta V gene segment acted as functional or pseudogenic. Besides the first cohort of 550 to 750 subjects, a separate validation cohort made up of 120 different subjects was used. Every discovery cohort repertoire had been produced on one sequencing platform. The T cell repertoires of around 730 subjects were profiled by immunosequencing and related to cytomegalovirus serostatus. To study patterns of TCR occurrence, a later analysis re-analyzed previously published TCR beta repertoires from just over 650 donors and added high-resolution HLA genotyping. Rather than drawing on any new phenotypic data, the later analysis identified candidate immune exposures from TCR beta sequences and the way those sequences occurred across donors. To predict cytomegalovirus infection status, the study brought together high-throughput TCR immunosequencing, statistical association of individual TCRs with disease status, and machine learning. On average, about 200,000 unique TCR beta nucleotide sequences were sequenced per donor among 398 genotyped donors of the cohort, with approximately 18% of those sequences being non-productive. Of the roughly 420 genotyped donors, approximately 81% were placed in the genetic ancestry cluster associated with self-reported Caucasian donors. HLA typing included class I and class II loci at four-digit resolution. Typing coverage differed by locus: A, B, C, DRB1 and DQB1 were typed in about 620-630 donors, DQA1 in 522, DPA1 in around 610, and DPB1 in 472. Donor age, sex, ethnicity and CMV serostatus were compiled together with the repertoire data. Roughly 310 gigabases of sequencing data and approximately 85 million unique TCR sequences were included in an early release covering under 650 HLA-typed donors. A few DR-DQ haplotypes were treated as single units for association and clustering because of strong linkage in the cohort.

Library prep was done by the immunoSEQ multiplex PCR assay. A mixture of 60 forward primers for TCR Vbeta segments and 13 reverse primers for TCR Jbeta segments was used in the multiplex PCR. The CDR3 region of rearranged TCR beta genes was amplified from genomic DNA by a multiplex PCR assay. On the Illumina HiSeq System, the amplified TCR beta libraries were sequenced as 87-base-pair reads. In the original analysis: Across the 600 to 700 repertoires, a later analysis counted approximately 83 million unique TCR beta chains, around 11 million of which were shared by at least two donors. Raw reads were error-corrected and collapsed into unique sequences with a nearest-neighbor algorithm that merged closely related sequences to remove PCR and sequencing errors. To assign V, D and J gene segments, CDR3 sequences were aligned to IMGT reference sequences. For a sequence to be retained, at least a six-nucleotide match to both a V gene segment and a J gene segment was required. A rearrangement was called productive if the CDR3 had no stop codons and remained in frame with V and J, and every other rearrangement was called non-productive. Following IMGT convention, CDR3 was defined as the stretch from the second conserved V-encoded cysteine up to the conserved J-encoded phenylalanine. Sequences without an unambiguous match to a single V gene segment were excluded from the earlier analysis of almost 600 of the donors. An earlier analysis of some 610 of the donors called V segments functional above 56.7% productive rearrangements and segregating when the between-donor standard deviation exceeded 5%. A statistical classification framework was built for diagnosing cytomegalovirus status from the catalog of TCR beta chain sequences. In a later analysis, TCR nucleotide sequences were compared against IMGT/GENE-DB human TR gene sequences so that V and J genes could be assigned. A later analysis assigned CDR3 sequences and most-parsimonious VDJ recombination scenarios with the TCRdist pipeline. In a later analysis, each TCR beta chain was defined by its CDR3 amino acid sequence together with its V-gene family, and reads lacking a unique V-gene family were excluded. In a later analysis, nearly 600 highly shared, low-generation-probability nucleotide sequences were removed to address suspected cross-contamination and a sequencing artifact. In a later analysis, a clonal expansion index for each public chain was calculated from normalized within-repertoire ranks of inferred template counts. In a later analysis, generation probabilities were computed using a VDJ recombination model fitted to out-of-frame rearrangements, and the results were checked against IGoR. A later analysis scored TCR-TCR, TCR-HLA and TCR-CMV co-occurrence with hypergeometric tests, applying a repertoire-size bias correction to TCR pairs. To estimate false discovery rates, a later analysis permuted the HLA or CMV assignments 20 times. In a later analysis, co-occurring TCRs were grouped using DBSCAN, and TCRdist sequence similarity was added for clustering within HLA-allele-positive subsets. Repertoires with fewer than 30,000 or more than 120,000 public chains were left out of co-occurrence clustering, as were four to six repertoires with anomalous nucleotide sharing. In its TCRdb copy, this immuneACCESS table keeps in-frame sequences only and misses some clones. Where compared with another copy, unresolved V genes explain less than half of these, and the others have no known cause. V and J calls and clone size follow that table, whereas D and trimming were derived from the DNA. The sample yields just over 150,000 clones; about 73% were counted once. The top ten hold approximately 3.1% of the sample.

The cohort consisted of 600 to 750 healthy bone marrow donors. At the time of sampling, all cohort members were nominally healthy, though unrecorded immune exposures were likely present. The donor was CMV seronegative and belonged to the group of under 400 seronegative cohort members. A peripheral blood sample was provided by each donor, and peripheral blood mononuclear cells were used for TCR beta sequencing. The Qiagen DNeasy Blood Extraction Kit was used to extract genomic DNA from the blood cell samples. Study-wide conclusions, independent of this receptor: The authors suggested that the approach could potentially be extended to other disease states and immunological phenotypes. The study listed approximately 150 TCR beta chains as associated with cytomegalovirus. A further reported finding was that TCR beta sequences accurately predicted the HLA-A and HLA-B alleles for most subjects in the first cohort. Roughly uniform sequencing depth across donors was assumed in presence/absence analyses, although this assumption may not hold. Assigning TCR associations to individual alleles was difficult when HLA alleles, especially DR and DQ, strongly co-occurred. The classifier was reported to diagnose cytomegalovirus status with high specificity and sensitivity in both the original and validation cohorts. In a later analysis, most CMV-associated TCR beta chains were found to appear HLA-restricted, with HLA associations seemingly driven largely by CMV exposure. Most TCR sequences were observed very rarely across donors, whereas some public TCRs were present in many individuals. Some IMGT-functional V segments, including TRBV6-2 and TRBV6-3, could not be distinguished by the 87-base-pair reads and were therefore excluded. A later analysis found that HLA-associated TCR beta chains were more clonally expanded and had lower generation probabilities than equally common non-associated chains. In a later genetic analysis, a missense DCLRE1C variant was associated with V-gene and J-gene trimming of TCR beta chains, and the association was replicated in an independent cohort. The only immune exposure information available for the cohort was CMV serostatus. A later analysis reported that several top co-occurrence clusters appeared linked to parvovirus B19, influenza, CMV and Epstein-Barr virus. Specific HLA alleles were associated with 15,000 to 20,000 TCR beta sequences at a false discovery rate of 0.05 in a later analysis. Linkage disequilibrium might explain the correlated functional status among segregating V segments, but an unknown experimental factor could not be excluded. Because HLA typing was missing for some donors at each locus, association tests included only the typed subset. Three of the identified cytomegalovirus-associated TCR beta chains were confirmed in vitro to be specific for cytomegalovirus antigens. In an earlier analysis of about 550 of the donors, most TCR beta V segments were observed in productive rearrangements about 87% or about 30% of the time, broadly matching IMGT annotations. The sequencing pipeline was judged likely to have produced a cluster of highly shared sequence variants as a technical artifact. According to a later analysis, TCR association rates differed among HLA loci, with DRB1 alleles showing the most associated TCRs and HLA-C alleles showing the fewest. The earlier analysis of about 600 of the donors excluded roughly 16 rarely observed V segments, including chromosome 9 orphons, because counts were too low. Compared with the approximately 670-donor mean, donors in an Asian-associated ancestry cluster had fewer N-insertions in productive TCRs, according to a later genetic analysis. In this cohort, only TCR beta chains were sequenced, and detectable features were limited by the absence of alpha or paired-chain data.

The CDR3 goes from the cysteine to the phenylalanine over 13 residues. Only CDR3 DNA is held: 39 bases, read in frame from base 1. Trimmed from V: 8 bases; trimmed from J: 7 bases; junction bases lacking a gene match: 3. Taken from the germline V gene, the CDR1 and CDR2 loops are MNHEY and SVGAGI. The receptor comes from a woman aged 35 to 49 in good health and CMV-seronegative. Recombination connected TRBV6-5 to TRBJ1-6; TRBD1 matches 9 bases in the middle. The sample comprised PBMCs. The DNA sequence is as follows: TGTGCCAGCGCGGACAGGGGCAATTCACCCCTCCACTTT. Its amino acids are CASADRGNSPLHF.